This T cell receptor beta chain derives from a study of cytomegalovirus exposure and HLA in healthy donors. Overall study results and limits: Some 16,000 TCR beta sequences were associated with HLA alleles at 0.05 false discovery rate in a later analysis. Available immune exposure information covered CMV serostatus only. An Asian-associated ancestry cluster reportedly showed fewer N-insertions than the approximately 690-donor mean in a later analysis.

The PCR employed 60 Vbeta primers together with 13 Jbeta primers. Sequencing was performed with immunoSEQ multiplex PCR; in TCRdb, only in-frame clones are kept and a portion is missing. The sample holds more than 90,000 clones, over 60% seen once. As to this clone: Its antigen is still unknown.

Donors likely had unrecorded immune exposures despite being nominally healthy when sampled. The CDR3 loop spans 14 amino acids. Germline CDR1 reads SGHRS; CDR2 reads YFSETQ. V was clipped by 0 bases and J by 6 bases, with 13 bases between them. The genes are TRBV5-1 and TRBJ2-7; D may be TRBD1 (5 bases). This clonotype was obtained from a young man in good health and CMV-seropositive. Sequencing used PBMCs. The CDR3 coding sequence is TGCGCCAGCAGCTTGGATGCCAGGGCCCTCGAGCAGTACTTC. Its translation: CASSLDARALEQYF.